The rows below give T cell receptor beta chains drawn from one sample of a study of CD8 T cells in Susac syndrome. One entry per CDR3 protein results from TCRdb running MiXCR on the immunoSEQ multiplex PCR reads. Of roughly 200,000 distinct CDR3 sequences detected, over 90% appear once; the ten largest clones hold around 0.082%. The source material was CD4+ T cells from PBMCs. Receptor source: a human donor with multiple sclerosis. CDR3s include the opening cysteine and the closing phenylalanine or tryptophan. A D gene is named only where the DNA matches it firmly. Size tells how often a clone was seen (once, few, many) or the class of an expanded clone, and some rows leave it out.

CDR3 DNA,CDR3 protein,V gene,D gene,clone size,J gene
TGTGCCAGCAGCACCCAGACAGGGCTCTATGGCTACACCTTC,CASSTQTGLYGYTF,TRBV7-2,TRBD1,-,TRBJ1-2
TGTGCCAGCAGTCCGGGGATCACTGAAGCTTTCTTT,CASSPGITEAFF,TRBV6-5,-,-,TRBJ1-1
TGTGCCAGCAGCCCCCTCCGGAGCGCCTACAATGAGCAGTTCTTC,CASSPLRSAYNEQFF,TRBV7-3,-,-,TRBJ2-1
TGCAGCGTTGAGAAAGCTGGGGAGACCCAGTACTTC,CSVEKAGETQYF,TRBV29-1,-,-,TRBJ2-5
TGTGCCAGCACCCCGACTAGCGGGGGGGCGTATGAGCAGTTCTTC,CASTPTSGGAYEQFF,TRBV12-3/TRBV12-4,TRBD2,-,TRBJ2-1
TGTGCCAGCAGCCAAGAGACTAGCAATCGTCTCTACGAGCAGTACTTC,CASSQETSNRLYEQYF,TRBV3-1,TRBD2,-,TRBJ2-7
TGCAGTGCTAGTAGCCCAGGGAGGGAGACCCAGTACTTC,CSASSPGRETQYF,TRBV20-1,-,-,TRBJ2-5
TGTGCCAGCAGCCAAGACGCGACGCGGCAGTACTTC,CASSQDATRQYF,TRBV3-1,-,-,TRBJ2-7
TGTGCCACCAGAGTGGGGACTTCCACAGATACGCAGTATTTT,CATRVGTSTDTQYF,TRBV15,-,-,TRBJ2-3
TGCAGTGCTGGGCCGGGACAGGGGGCCGGAGAGACCCAGTACTTC,CSAGPGQGAGETQYF,TRBV20-1,TRBD1,-,TRBJ2-5
TGTGCCTGGGGTCATGGGGGCAATCAGCCCCAGCATTTT,CAWGHGGNQPQHF,TRBV30,-,-,TRBJ1-5
TGTGCCAGCAGCAAAGGCCCCTACGAGCAGTACTTC,CASSKGPYEQYF,TRBV3-1,-,-,TRBJ2-7
TGTGCCAGCAGCCCCGGTAGCGGGGGGGCCCCAGATACGCAGTATTTT,CASSPGSGGAPDTQYF,TRBV11-2,TRBD2,-,TRBJ2-3
TGTGCCAGCAGCCAAGGACTGACCTCCTACGAGCAGTACTTC,CASSQGLTSYEQYF,TRBV3-1,-,-,TRBJ2-7
TGCAGCCCCTTGGAGGGGGGCTACACCTTC,CSPLEGGYTF,TRBV20-1,-,-,TRBJ1-2
TGTGCCTGGAGCCACACCCTTGGTGACACTGAAGCTTTCTTT,CAWSHTLGDTEAFF,TRBV30,-,-,TRBJ1-1
TGTGCCAGCAGTATACAGGCGGGGGGAGAGACCCAGTACTTC,CASSIQAGGETQYF,TRBV12-3/TRBV12-4,TRBD2,-,TRBJ2-5
TGTGCCACCAGTGATTCGGGACAGGCCGACTCCTACAATGAGCAGTTCTTC,CATSDSGQADSYNEQFF,TRBV24-1,TRBD1,-,TRBJ2-1
TGCAGCGTCGCAACAGGGGCAAATCAGCCCCAGCATTTT,CSVATGANQPQHF,TRBV29-1,TRBD1,-,TRBJ1-5
TGTGCCAGCAGGCTGCGGGGGGGCCTGACAGATACGCAGTATTTT,CASRLRGGLTDTQYF,TRBV7-9,TRBD2,-,TRBJ2-3
TGCGCCAGCAGCTTGGCCTATGGTGAAAAACTGTTTTTT,CASSLAYGEKLFF,TRBV5-1,-,-,TRBJ1-4
TGTGCCAGCAGTTCTAATCGGGTGGGGGGCACTGAAGCTTTCTTT,CASSSNRVGGTEAFF,TRBV27,-,-,TRBJ1-1
TGTGCCAGCAGTTATGACGGGAATTCACCCCTCCACTTT,CASSYDGNSPLHF,TRBV6-5,-,-,TRBJ1-6
TGCGCCAGCAGCCTCCGGGAAGCGGGGGTTGTAGATACGCAGTATTTT,CASSLREAGVVDTQYF,TRBV5-1,TRBD2,-,TRBJ2-3
TGCACCAGCAGCCAAGTGGGCCAGGGCGGCAATCAGCCCCAGCATTTT,CTSSQVGQGGNQPQHF,TRBV1,-,-,TRBJ1-5
TGTGCCAGCACCCCAGATCGGGACTCCTACGAGCAGTACTTC,CASTPDRDSYEQYF,TRBV6-8,-,-,TRBJ2-7
TGTGCCAGCTCACCACCCCCAGCACAGGGCTTCGAGACCCAGTACTTC,CASSPPPAQGFETQYF,TRBV18,-,-,TRBJ2-5
TGCAGCGTCCCCGACCGGGACAGGGTAAACATTCAGTACTTC,CSVPDRDRVNIQYF,TRBV29-1,TRBD1,-,TRBJ2-4
TGTGCCTGGAGTCCGAGTCTCCTGAACACTGAAGCTTTCTTT,CAWSPSLLNTEAFF,TRBV30,-,-,TRBJ1-1
TGCAGTGCTAGAGTCAACCGGCCGCAGTATTTT,CSARVNRPQYF,TRBV20-1,-,once,TRBJ2-3
TGTGCCAGCAGCCAAGGGCCGGGACAGGGGGCCGAGCAGTACTTC,CASSQGPGQGAEQYF,TRBV3-1,TRBD1,-,TRBJ2-7
TGCAGCGTTGAACTGTTGAGGGGTGAACAAACAGATACGCAGTATTTT,CSVELLRGEQTDTQYF,TRBV29-1,-,-,TRBJ2-3
TGCAGTGCTAGAGGTCGTCAGGCCGAGGGGACAGATACGCAGTATTTT,CSARGRQAEGTDTQYF,TRBV20-1,-,-,TRBJ2-3
TGTGCCAGCAGCCAAGGGGGCCCGTATAATTCACCCCTCCACTTT,CASSQGGPYNSPLHF,TRBV3-1,-,-,TRBJ1-6
TGCAGAGGAAATTTTTACCCGGGACAGAATGAAAAACTGTTTTTT,CRGNFYPGQNEKLFF,TRBV29-1,TRBD1,-,TRBJ1-4
TGTGCCAGCAGCGTAGGCTGGCAGGGTGAGACCCAGTACTTC,CASSVGWQGETQYF,TRBV9,-,-,TRBJ2-5
TGCAGTGCCAAAAGAGAGACCCAGTACTTC,CSAKRETQYF,TRBV20-1,-,-,TRBJ2-5
TGCAGCGTTTCCCAGGGATCCGCAACTAATGAAAAACTGTTTTTT,CSVSQGSATNEKLFF,TRBV29-1,-,-,TRBJ1-4
TGTGCCAGCAGTTTGGAGGGAAGCAATCAGCCCCAGCATTTT,CASSLEGSNQPQHF,TRBV27,-,-,TRBJ1-5
TGTGCCAGCAGTCTTCAAGCGGGGGAGGGAGAGACCCAGTACTTC,CASSLQAGEGETQYF,TRBV7-2,TRBD2,-,TRBJ2-5
TGTGCCAGCAGCTCGGCGACAGGAGGGACAGATACGCAGTATTTT,CASSSATGGTDTQYF,TRBV7-2,-,-,TRBJ2-3
TGTGCCTGGAACCAAGACAGTAACACTGAAGCTTTCTTT,CAWNQDSNTEAFF,TRBV30,-,-,TRBJ1-1